This TCR beta chain derives from a study of response to subunit inactivated influenza vaccine. This CDR3 has 18 residues. Trimming cost V 0 bases and J 8 bases, with 23 bases left between them. Germline values: CDR1 LGHDT, CDR2 YNNKEL (reference sequence). This clonotype was detected only a few times. TCRdb reanalysed the RT-PCR reads using MiXCR and keeps one entry per CDR3 protein. The sample records about 570,000 distinct CDR3 sequences, about 11% being singletons. A further study also used this sample, focusing on T cells expressing NK-cell markers. That work contributes: Making the TCR beta cDNA relied on 5'RACE template switching with UMIs. Underlying the TCR beta repertoires were sorted CD3+CD56+NKG2C+, CD3+CD56+NKG2C- and CD3+CD56-NKG2C+ T cells. Among CD8+ T cells from several donors, dominant NKG2C+ clonotypes accounted for roughly 1.0-7.0%. The same clonotypes also predominated in the CD3+CD56-NKG2C+ fraction of several donors.

The gene calls are TRBV3-1 and TRBJ2-1; tentatively, D is TRBD2 (6 bases). The specimen was PBMCs from blood, collected on the day of vaccination. This clonotype was sampled from a man aged 50 or older who received an inactivated influenza vaccine. CDR3 bases: TGTGCCAGCAGCCAAGACGTTTTAAGAAGCGGGTATCCGTATGAGCAGTTCTTC. As protein: CASSQDVLRSGYPYEQFF.